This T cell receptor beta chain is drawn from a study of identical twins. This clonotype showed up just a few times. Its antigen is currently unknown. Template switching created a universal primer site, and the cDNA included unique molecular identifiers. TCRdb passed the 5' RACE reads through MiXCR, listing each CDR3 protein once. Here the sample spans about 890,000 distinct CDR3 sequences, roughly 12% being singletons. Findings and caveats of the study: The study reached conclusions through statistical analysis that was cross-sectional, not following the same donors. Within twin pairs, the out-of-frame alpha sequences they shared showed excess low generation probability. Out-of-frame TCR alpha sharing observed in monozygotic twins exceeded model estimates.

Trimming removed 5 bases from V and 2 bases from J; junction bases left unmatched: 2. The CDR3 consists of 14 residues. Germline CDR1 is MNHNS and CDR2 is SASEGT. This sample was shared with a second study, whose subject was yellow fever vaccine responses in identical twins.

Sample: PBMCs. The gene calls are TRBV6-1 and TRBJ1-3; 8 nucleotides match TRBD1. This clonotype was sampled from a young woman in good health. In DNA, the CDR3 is TGTGCCAGCAGTATGGGACAGGCTGGAAACACCATATATTTT. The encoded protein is CASSMGQAGNTIYF.